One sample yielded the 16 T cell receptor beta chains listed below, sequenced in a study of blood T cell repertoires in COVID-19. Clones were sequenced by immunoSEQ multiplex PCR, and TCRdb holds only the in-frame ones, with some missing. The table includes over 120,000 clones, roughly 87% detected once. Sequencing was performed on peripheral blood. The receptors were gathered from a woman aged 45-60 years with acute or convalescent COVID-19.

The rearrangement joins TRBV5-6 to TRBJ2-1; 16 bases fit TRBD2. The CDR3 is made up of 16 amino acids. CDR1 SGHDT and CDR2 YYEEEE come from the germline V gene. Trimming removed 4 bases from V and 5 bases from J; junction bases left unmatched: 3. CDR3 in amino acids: CASSQGTSGRDNEQFF. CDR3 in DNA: TGTGCCAGCAGCCAAGGGACTAGCGGGAGGGACAATGAGCAGTTCTTC. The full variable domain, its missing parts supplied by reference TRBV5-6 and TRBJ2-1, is DAGVTQSPTHLIKTRGQQVTLRCSPKSGHDTVSWYQQALGQGPQFIFQYYEEEERQRGNFPDRFSGHQFPNYSSELNVNALLLGDSALYLCASSQGTSGRDNEQFFGPGTRLTVL.

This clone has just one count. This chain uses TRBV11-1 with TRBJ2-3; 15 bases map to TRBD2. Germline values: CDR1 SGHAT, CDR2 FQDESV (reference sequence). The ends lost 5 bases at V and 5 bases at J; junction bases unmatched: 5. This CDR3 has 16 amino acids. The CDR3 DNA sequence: TGTGCCAGCAGCGGAGGGACTAGCGGGGGGAAAGATACGCAGTATTTT. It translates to CASSGGTSGGKDTQYF.

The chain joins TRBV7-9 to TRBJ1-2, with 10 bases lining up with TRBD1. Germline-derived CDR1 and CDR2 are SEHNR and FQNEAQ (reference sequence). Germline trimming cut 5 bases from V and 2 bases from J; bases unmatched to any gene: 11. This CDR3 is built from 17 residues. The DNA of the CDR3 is TGTGCCAGCAGCACAGGGGACAGGGGTTTATTAAACTATGGCTACACCTTC. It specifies CASSTGDRGLLNYGYTF.

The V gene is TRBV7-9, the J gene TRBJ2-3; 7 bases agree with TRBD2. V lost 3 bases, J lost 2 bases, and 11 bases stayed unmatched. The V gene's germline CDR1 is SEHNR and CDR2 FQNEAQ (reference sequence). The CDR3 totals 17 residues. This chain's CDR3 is CASSFPTKGRDTDTQYF. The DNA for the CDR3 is TGTGCCAGCAGCTTCCCCACTAAAGGGAGGGACACAGATACGCAGTATTTT.

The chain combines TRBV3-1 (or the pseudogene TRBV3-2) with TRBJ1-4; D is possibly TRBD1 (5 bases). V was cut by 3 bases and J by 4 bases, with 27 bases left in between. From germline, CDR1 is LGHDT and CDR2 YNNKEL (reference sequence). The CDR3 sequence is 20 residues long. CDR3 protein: CASSQLYPGGRGTGNEKLFF. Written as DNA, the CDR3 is TGTGCCAGCAGCCAGCTGTACCCCGGGGGACGGGGGACCGGTAATGAAAAACTGTTTTTT.

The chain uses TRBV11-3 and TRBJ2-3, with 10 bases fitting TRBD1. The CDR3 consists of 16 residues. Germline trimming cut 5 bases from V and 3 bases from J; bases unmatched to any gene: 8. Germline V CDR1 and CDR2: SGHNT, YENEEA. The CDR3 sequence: CASSTGDRGVTDTQYF. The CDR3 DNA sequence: TGTGCCAGCAGCACCGGGGACAGGGGAGTAACAGATACGCAGTATTTT.

In DNA form, the CDR3 reads TGTGCTAGTGGTTTGGTACTCGGGACACGCAATCAGCCCCAGCATTTT. This gives the protein CASGLVLGTRNQPQHF. The chain has TRBV12-5 and TRBJ1-5; the D gene is possibly TRBD1 (6 bases). Germline V gene data show CDR1 as LGHNT and CDR2 as FRNRAP. Trimming left V 0 bases short and J 2 bases short, with 11 bases between. The CDR3 covers 16 residues.

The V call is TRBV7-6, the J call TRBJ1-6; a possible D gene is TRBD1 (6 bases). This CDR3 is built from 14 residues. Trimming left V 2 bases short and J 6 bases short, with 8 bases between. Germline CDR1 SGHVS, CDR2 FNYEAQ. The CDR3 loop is CASSLTGSNSPLHF. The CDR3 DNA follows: TGTGCCAGCAGCTTAACAGGGAGTAATTCACCCCTCCACTTT.

The CDR3 DNA is TGTGCCAGCAGCAAGGCGGCGGTCCAAGAGACCCAGTACTTC. Amino acids: CASSKAAVQETQYF. The chain couples TRBV4-2 to TRBJ2-5; D is unclear. Germline V gene data show CDR1 as LGHNA and CDR2 as YNFKEQ. The V and J ends lost 5 bases and 1 base respectively, with 11 bases between them. The length of the CDR3 is 14 residues.

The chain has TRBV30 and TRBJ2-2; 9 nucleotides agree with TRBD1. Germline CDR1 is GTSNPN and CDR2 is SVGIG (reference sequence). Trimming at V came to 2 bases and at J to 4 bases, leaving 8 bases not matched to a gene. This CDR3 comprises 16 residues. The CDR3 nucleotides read TGTGCCTGGAGTCGGTTGGACAGGGGCCTCACCGGGGAGCTGTTTTTT. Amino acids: CAWSRLDRGLTGELFF.

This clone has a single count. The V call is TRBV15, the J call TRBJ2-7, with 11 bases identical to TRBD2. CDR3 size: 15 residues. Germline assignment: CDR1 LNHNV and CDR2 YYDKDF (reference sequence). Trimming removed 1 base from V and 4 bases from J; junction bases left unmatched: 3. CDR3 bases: TGTGCCACCAGCAGAGTCACTAGCGGGAGATACGAGCAGTACTTC. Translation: CATSRVTSGRYEQYF.

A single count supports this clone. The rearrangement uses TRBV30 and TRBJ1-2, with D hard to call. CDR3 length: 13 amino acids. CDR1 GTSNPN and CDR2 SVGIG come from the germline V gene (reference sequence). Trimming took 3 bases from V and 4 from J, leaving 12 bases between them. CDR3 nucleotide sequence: TGTGCCTGGAGCCTTAGCGGAATCTATGGCTACACCTTC. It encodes CAWSLSGIYGYTF.

The CDR3 DNA follows: TGTGCCACCAGTGACCCCGGTGGCTACACCTTC. It codes for CATSDPGGYTF. This chain joins TRBV24-1 and TRBJ1-2; D remains ambiguous. V was cut by 4 bases and J by 7 bases, with 6 bases left in between. The CDR3 sequence is 11 residues long. In germline, CDR1 is KGHDR, CDR2 SFDVKD.

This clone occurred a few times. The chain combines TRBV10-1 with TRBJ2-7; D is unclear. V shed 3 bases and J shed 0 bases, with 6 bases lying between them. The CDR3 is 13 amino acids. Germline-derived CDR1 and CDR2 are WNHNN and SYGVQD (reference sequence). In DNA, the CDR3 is TGCGCCAGCAGTGAAACGGTCTCCTACGAGCAGTACTTC. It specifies CASSETVSYEQYF.

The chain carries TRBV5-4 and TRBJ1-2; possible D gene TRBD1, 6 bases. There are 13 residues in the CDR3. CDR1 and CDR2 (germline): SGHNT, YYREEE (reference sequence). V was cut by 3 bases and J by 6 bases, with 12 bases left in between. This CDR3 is CASSYRDVDGYTF. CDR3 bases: TGTGCCAGCAGCTACAGGGACGTGGATGGCTACACCTTC.

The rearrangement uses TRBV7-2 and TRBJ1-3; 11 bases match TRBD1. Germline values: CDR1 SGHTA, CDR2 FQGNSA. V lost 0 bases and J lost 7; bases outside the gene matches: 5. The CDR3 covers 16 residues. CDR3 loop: CASSLARGTGGNTIYF. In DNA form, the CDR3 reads TGTGCCAGCAGCTTAGCCCGAGGGACAGGGGGGAACACCATATATTTT.